A selection of T cell receptor beta chains follows, all from one sample in a study of T-cell memory formation after mild COVID-19. TCRdb recomputed calls from the 5' RACE reads with MiXCR, one row per CDR3 protein. The sample shows 400,000 to 500,000 distinct CDR3 sequences, around 19% of them seen only once. Sequencing was done on a sample of PBMCs or a T cell subset sorted from them (not recorded which). The source is an adult woman who had mild COVID-19 (a few samples of this study predate the infection). Cell type and time point are not known. CDR3s include the opening cysteine and the closing phenylalanine or tryptophan. D genes are given only for firm matches. Expanded clones get a size class; other rows say once, few or many, or leave the size out.

J gene: TRBJ2-1; clone size: NA; D gene: TRBD2; V gene: TRBV12-3/TRBV12-4; CDR3 DNA: TGTGCCAGCAGTTCAGTAGCGGGAAGAAACAATGAGCAGTTCTTC; CDR3 protein: CASSSVAGRNNEQFF
J gene: TRBJ2-1; clone size: few; D gene: TRBD1; V gene: TRBV24-1; CDR3 DNA: TGTGCCACCGGGACAGGGTACAATGAGCAGTTCTTC; CDR3 protein: CATGTGYNEQFF
J gene: TRBJ2-7; clone size: few; D gene: TRBD2; V gene: TRBV7-2; CDR3 DNA: TGTGCCAGCAGCTCACACACAACCGGGACTAGCGGAAAGGAGCAGTACTTC; CDR3 protein: CASSSHTTGTSGKEQYF
J gene: TRBJ2-3; clone size: NA; D gene: NA; V gene: TRBV27; CDR3 DNA: TGTGCCAGCAGTTTATCGGTCCAGGGGAAAGATACGCAGTATTTT; CDR3 protein: CASSLSVQGKDTQYF
J gene: TRBJ1-5; clone size: NA; D gene: NA; V gene: TRBV29-1; CDR3 DNA: TGCAGCGCTTCGTGGGTAGGTCAGCCCCAGCATTTT; CDR3 protein: CSASWVGQPQHF
J gene: TRBJ2-1; clone size: many; D gene: TRBD1; V gene: TRBV20-1; CDR3 DNA: TGCAGTGCTAGTCGGACAGGGTCCTACAATGAGCAGTTCTTC; CDR3 protein: CSASRTGSYNEQFF
J gene: TRBJ2-1; clone size: NA; D gene: NA; V gene: TRBV7-9; CDR3 DNA: TGTGCCAGCATCAGTAAAGGGGCGGGGGCCCCCTACAATGAGCAGTTCTTC; CDR3 protein: CASISKGAGAPYNEQFF
J gene: TRBJ1-4; clone size: many; D gene: NA; V gene: TRBV19; CDR3 DNA: TGTGCCACCGCGGGGAGGGCGGGCACAACTAATGAAAAACTGTTTTTT; CDR3 protein: CATAGRAGTTNEKLFF
J gene: TRBJ2-1; clone size: few; D gene: TRBD2; V gene: TRBV5-1; CDR3 DNA: TGCGCCAGCAGCTCCGGACTAGTTGGGTCGAATGAGCAGTTCTTC; CDR3 protein: CASSSGLVGSNEQFF
J gene: TRBJ2-1; clone size: NA; D gene: TRBD2; V gene: TRBV9; CDR3 DNA: TGTGCCAGCAGCGTGGGACTAGCGGGTGAAACGGGGCCATACAATGAGCAGTTCTTC; CDR3 protein: CASSVGLAGETGPYNEQFF
J gene: TRBJ1-1; clone size: NA; D gene: NA; V gene: TRBV7-9; CDR3 DNA: TGTGCCAGCAGCCAGGACATGGAAGCTTTCTTT; CDR3 protein: CASSQDMEAFF
J gene: TRBJ1-1; clone size: NA; D gene: NA; V gene: TRBV30; CDR3 DNA: TGTGCCTGGAGTGGGTTAATGGGAATCGAAGCTTTCTTT; CDR3 protein: CAWSGLMGIEAFF
J gene: TRBJ1-2; clone size: few; D gene: NA; V gene: TRBV12-3/TRBV12-4; CDR3 DNA: TGTGCCAGCAGTTTATTGGGGCAGTATGGCTACACCTTC; CDR3 protein: CASSLLGQYGYTF
J gene: TRBJ2-7; clone size: few; D gene: TRBD2; V gene: TRBV20-1; CDR3 DNA: TGCAGTGCTAGACCCTTACTAGCGGGGGGTCCCTACGAGCAGTACTTC; CDR3 protein: CSARPLLAGGPYEQYF
J gene: TRBJ2-2; clone size: NA; D gene: TRBD2; V gene: TRBV15; CDR3 DNA: TGTGCCACCAGCTCGACTAGCGGGGGGGCCATCGGGGAGCTGTTTTTT; CDR3 protein: CATSSTSGGAIGELFF
J gene: TRBJ2-1; clone size: NA; D gene: NA; V gene: TRBV6-5; CDR3 DNA: TGTGCCAGCAGTTACCGGCGTACAGGGAGTAGCAATGAGCAGTTCTTC; CDR3 protein: CASSYRRTGSSNEQFF
J gene: TRBJ1-1; clone size: NA; D gene: NA; V gene: TRBV18; CDR3 DNA: TGTGCCAGCTCACCACCAATGCAGAACACTGAAGCTTTCTTT; CDR3 protein: CASSPPMQNTEAFF
J gene: TRBJ2-3; clone size: few; D gene: NA; V gene: TRBV7-3; CDR3 DNA: TGTGCCAGCAGCTCGCCCCGGGACAGCACAGATACGCAGTATTTT; CDR3 protein: CASSSPRDSTDTQYF
J gene: TRBJ2-7; clone size: few; D gene: NA; V gene: TRBV4-1; CDR3 DNA: TGCGCCAGCAGCCAAGACGCCCCCTACGAGCAGTACTTC; CDR3 protein: CASSQDAPYEQYF
J gene: TRBJ2-3; clone size: NA; D gene: NA; V gene: TRBV9; CDR3 DNA: TGTGCCAGCAGCGTGTACGGGACGGGCACAGATACGCAGTATTTT; CDR3 protein: CASSVYGTGTDTQYF
J gene: TRBJ2-3; clone size: NA; D gene: NA; V gene: TRBV24-1; CDR3 DNA: TGTGCCACCGCCCGGGCAGGGACAGATACGCAGTATTTT; CDR3 protein: CATARAGTDTQYF
J gene: TRBJ2-3; clone size: NA; D gene: NA; V gene: TRBV5-6; CDR3 DNA: TGTGCCAGCAGCCTAGAGGAGTATACGCAGTATTTT; CDR3 protein: CASSLEEYTQYF
J gene: TRBJ2-1; clone size: NA; D gene: NA; V gene: TRBV24-1; CDR3 DNA: TGTGCCACCAGTGATACCGAAGGGTACAATGAGCAGTTCTTC; CDR3 protein: CATSDTEGYNEQFF
J gene: TRBJ2-2; clone size: NA; D gene: TRBD2; V gene: TRBV7-2; CDR3 DNA: TGTGCCAGCAGCTTAGCGGGAGGGCCGAGGACCGGGGAGCTGTTTTTT; CDR3 protein: CASSLAGGPRTGELFF
J gene: TRBJ2-3; clone size: few; D gene: NA; V gene: TRBV7-2; CDR3 DNA: TGTGCCAGCAGCCATCGCCAGGGCACAGATACGCAGTATTTT; CDR3 protein: CASSHRQGTDTQYF
J gene: TRBJ2-4; clone size: NA; D gene: TRBD1; V gene: TRBV20-1; CDR3 DNA: TGCAGTGCTAGTCCGCCCGCCGGGACAGCTCTAGCCAAAAACATTCAGTACTTC; CDR3 protein: CSASPPAGTALAKNIQYF
J gene: TRBJ2-3; clone size: NA; D gene: NA; V gene: TRBV7-9; CDR3 DNA: TGTGCCAGCAGCTTCGCCTCAGATACGCAGTATTTT; CDR3 protein: CASSFASDTQYF
J gene: TRBJ2-1; clone size: NA; D gene: NA; V gene: TRBV4-1; CDR3 DNA: TGCGCCAGCAGCCAAACTAGCAGCTCCTACAATGAGCAGTTCTTC; CDR3 protein: CASSQTSSSYNEQFF
J gene: TRBJ1-6; clone size: NA; D gene: TRBD1; V gene: TRBV6-6; CDR3 DNA: TGTGCCAGCAGTCTGGGGGAGACAGGGGCCAATTCACCCCTCCACTTT; CDR3 protein: CASSLGETGANSPLHF
J gene: TRBJ1-1; clone size: few; D gene: NA; V gene: TRBV5-1; CDR3 DNA: TGCGCCAGCAGCCCCCCAGGGTCAAACACTGAAGCTTTCTTT; CDR3 protein: CASSPPGSNTEAFF
J gene: TRBJ2-5; clone size: few; D gene: TRBD2; V gene: TRBV5-1; CDR3 DNA: TGCGCCAGCAGCCCCAGCGGGGCCTTTGGAGCCCAGTACTTC; CDR3 protein: CASSPSGAFGAQYF
J gene: TRBJ2-1; clone size: NA; D gene: NA; V gene: TRBV30; CDR3 DNA: TGTGCCTGGAGTGGGGTGACTCAATCGAATGAGCAGTTCTTC; CDR3 protein: CAWSGVTQSNEQFF
J gene: TRBJ2-7; clone size: few; D gene: NA; V gene: TRBV5-1; CDR3 DNA: TGCGCCAGCAGCCTCTCCAAGGGCTACGAGCAGTACTTC; CDR3 protein: CASSLSKGYEQYF